This TCR beta chain was recovered during a study of cytomegalovirus exposure and HLA in healthy donors (dated by TCRdb to 2016 to 2017). The study in broad terms: According to an earlier analysis of several hundred of the donors, about 180 million T cells yielded 100 million or so unique TCR beta sequences and about 300 Gb of sequence data. The T cell repertoires of roughly 660 subjects were profiled by immunosequencing and related to cytomegalovirus serostatus. Approximately 300 gigabases of sequencing data and about 92 million unique TCR sequences made up an early release that covered roughly 670 HLA-typed donors. Both class I and class II loci were covered by HLA typing, at four-digit resolution. Among the roughly 400 genotyped donors, 81% belonged to the genetic ancestry cluster associated with self-reported Caucasian donors. A handful of DR-DQ haplotypes were treated as single units for association and clustering because of strong linkage in the cohort. Rather than using new phenotypic data, the later analysis identified candidate immune exposures from TCR beta sequences and from how often those sequences occurred across donors. In addition to the first cohort of 650 to 800 subjects, a separate validation cohort of 100 to 150 different subjects was used. Typing coverage varied by locus: about 629-640 donors for A, B, C, DRB1 and DQB1; more than 500 for DQA1; around 610 for DPA1; 400 to 480 for DPB1. Donor age, sex, ethnicity and CMV serostatus were collected together with the repertoire data. Every discovery cohort repertoire had been produced on one sequencing platform. In an earlier analysis of roughly 540 of the donors, high-throughput TCR beta sequencing was used to judge whether each TCR beta V gene segment behaved as functional or pseudogenic. To predict cytomegalovirus infection status, the study brought together high-throughput TCR immunosequencing, statistical association of individual TCRs with disease status, and machine learning. To study patterns of TCR occurrence, a later analysis re-analyzed previously published TCR beta repertoires from 650 to 750 donors and added high-resolution HLA genotyping. Among some 410 genotyped donors of the cohort, an average of approximately 240,000 unique TCR beta nucleotide sequences was sequenced per donor, of which about 20% were non-productive. A later genetic analysis used genome-wide SNP genotypes for about three fifths of the 666 donors, treating that subset as a discovery cohort. The study aimed to test whether signatures of past pathogen exposure could be identified by cataloging public T cell receptors. General conclusions and limits of the study: Specific HLA alleles were associated with around 18,000 TCR beta sequences at a false discovery rate of 0.05 in a later analysis. In the study, some 160 TCR beta chains were listed as associated with cytomegalovirus. When HLA alleles, especially DR and DQ, strongly co-occurred, TCR associations were difficult to assign to individual alleles. In a later analysis, several top co-occurrence clusters were reported to appear linked to parvovirus B19, influenza, CMV and Epstein-Barr virus. A further reported finding was that TCR beta sequences accurately predicted the HLA-A and HLA-B alleles for most subjects in the first cohort. Some IMGT-functional V segments, including TRBV6-2 and TRBV6-3, could not be distinguished by the 87-base-pair reads and were therefore excluded. In a later analysis, most CMV-associated TCR beta chains were found to appear HLA-restricted, with HLA associations seemingly driven largely by CMV exposure. The classifier was reported to diagnose cytomegalovirus status with high specificity and sensitivity in both the original cohort and the validation cohort. A later genetic analysis reported fewer N-insertions in productive TCRs among donors in an Asian-associated ancestry cluster than the approximately 700-donor mean. In an earlier analysis of 500 to 650 of the donors, most TCR beta V segments appeared in productive rearrangements about 87% or about 30% of the time, broadly matching IMGT annotations. A later genetic analysis associated a missense DCLRE1C variant with V-gene and J-gene trimming of TCR beta chains, and an independent cohort replicated the association. Because counts were too low, more than 15 rarely observed V segments, including chromosome 9 orphons, were excluded from the earlier analysis of 587 of the donors. The presence/absence analyses assumed that sequencing depth was roughly uniform across donors, and that assumption may not be true. Compared with equally common non-associated chains, HLA-associated TCR beta chains in a later analysis were more clonally expanded and had lower generation probabilities. According to the authors, the approach could potentially be generalized to other disease states and immunological phenotypes. A group of highly shared sequence variants was considered likely to be a technical artifact of the sequencing pipeline. Only TCR beta chains were sequenced in this cohort, and the absence of alpha or paired-chain data limited detectable features. The only immune exposure information available for the cohort was CMV serostatus. Linkage disequilibrium might explain the correlated functional status among segregating V segments, but an unknown experimental factor could not be excluded. Most TCR sequences were seen in very few donors, while some public TCRs were found in many individuals. In vitro tests confirmed that a few of the cytomegalovirus-associated TCR beta chains recognize cytomegalovirus antigens. Because HLA typing was unavailable for some donors at each locus, only the typed subset was used in association tests. In a later analysis, TCR association rates were found to vary across HLA loci, with the most associated TCRs seen for DRB1 alleles and the fewest for HLA-C alleles.

This clone appeared a few times. Its antigen is unknown. Per-base quality was not reported, and no clone a single base away is much larger than it. In total, just over 650 healthy bone marrow donors made up the cohort. All cohort members were sampled while nominally healthy, although unrecorded immune exposures were likely present. The donor tested CMV seropositive and was one of the 289 seropositive cohort members. Every donor gave a peripheral blood sample, and the peripheral blood mononuclear cells from that sample were used for TCR beta sequencing. The Qiagen DNeasy Blood Extraction Kit was used to extract genomic DNA from the blood cell samples. CDR1 and CDR2, looked up from the germline V gene, are SGHDN and FVKESK. Trimming removed 4 bases from V and 3 bases from J; the gene matches leave 8 bases unexplained. Inclusive of the bounding cysteine and phenylalanine, the CDR3 is 15 residues long. Solely the CDR3 DNA is kept, with 45 bases framed from the first base.

Library creation used the immunoSEQ multiplex PCR assay. The multiplex PCR relied on a mix of 60 forward primers for TCR Vbeta segments and 13 reverse primers for TCR Jbeta segments. The CDR3 region of rearranged TCR beta genes was amplified from genomic DNA with a multiplex PCR assay. The amplified TCR beta libraries were sequenced on the Illumina HiSeq System as 87-base-pair reads. In the authors' own workflow: Across the 670 or so repertoires, a later analysis counted 80 million or so unique TCR beta chains, 9.5 million to 12 million of which were shared by at least two donors. Raw reads were error-corrected and collapsed into unique sequences by a nearest-neighbor algorithm in which closely related sequences were merged to remove PCR and sequencing errors. Alignment of CDR3 sequences to IMGT reference sequences was used to assign V, D and J gene segments. For a sequence to be retained, a match of at least six nucleotides to both a V gene segment and a J gene segment was required. A rearrangement was called productive if the CDR3 had no stop codons and remained in frame with V and J, and every other rearrangement was called non-productive. Following IMGT convention, CDR3 was defined as the stretch from the second conserved V-encoded cysteine to the conserved J-encoded phenylalanine. In an earlier analysis of approximately 500 of the donors, sequences lacking an unambiguous match to a single V gene segment were excluded. In an earlier analysis of more than 500 of the donors, a V segment was called functional when productive rearrangements were above 56.7%, and segregating when the standard deviation between donors exceeded 5%. To diagnose cytomegalovirus status from the catalog of TCR beta chain sequences, a statistical classification framework was built. In a later analysis, TCR nucleotide sequences were compared against IMGT/GENE-DB human TR gene sequences so that V and J genes could be assigned. Using the TCRdist pipeline, a later analysis assigned CDR3 sequences along with most-parsimonious VDJ recombination scenarios. In a later analysis, each TCR beta chain was defined by its CDR3 amino acid sequence together with its V-gene family, and reads without a unique V-gene family were excluded. To address suspected cross-contamination and a sequencing artifact, a later analysis removed 450 to 700 highly shared, low-generation-probability nucleotide sequences. In a later analysis, a clonal expansion index for each public chain was calculated from normalized within-repertoire ranks of inferred template counts. In a later analysis, generation probabilities were computed with a VDJ recombination model fitted to out-of-frame rearrangements, and the resulting probabilities were checked against IGoR. In a later analysis, TCR-TCR, TCR-HLA and TCR-CMV co-occurrence was scored with hypergeometric tests, and a repertoire-size bias correction was applied to TCR pairs. In a later analysis, false discovery rates were estimated by permuting HLA or CMV assignments 20 times. In a later analysis, co-occurring TCRs were grouped using DBSCAN, and TCRdist sequence similarity was added for clustering within HLA-allele-positive subsets. Repertoires with fewer than 30,000 or more than 120,000 public chains were left out of co-occurrence clustering, as were a few repertoires with anomalous nucleotide sharing. TCRdb provides this immuneACCESS table in a form limited to in-frame rearrangements. Some clones are lacking; in checked studies, under half of them reflect an unresolved V gene, and why the rest are absent is not known. For V, J and clone size, that table is used; D and trimming come from the DNA. The sample has around 80,000 clones on record, 62% of them singletons. The ten biggest clones cover under 4.5% of the sample.

The receptor's source is a male donor in good health and CMV-seropositive. The specimen was PBMCs. The sequence links TRBV14 to TRBJ2-5; 7 central bases correspond to TRBD1. The CDR3 region reads CASSRTLQGKETQYF. DNA sequence: TGTGCCAGCAGCCGTACCTTACAGGGGAAAGAGACCCAGTACTTC.